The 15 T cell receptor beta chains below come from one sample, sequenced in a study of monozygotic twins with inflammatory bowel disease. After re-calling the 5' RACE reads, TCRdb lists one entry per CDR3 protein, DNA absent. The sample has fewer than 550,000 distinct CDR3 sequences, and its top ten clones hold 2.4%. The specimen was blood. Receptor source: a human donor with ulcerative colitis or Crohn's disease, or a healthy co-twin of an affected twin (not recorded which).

This CDR3 reads CASSTPGQHNYGYTF. V is TRBV6-1 and J is TRBJ1-2; absent DNA, TCRdb's TRBD1 call cannot be checked. Per the germline V gene, CDR1 is MNHNS and CDR2 is SASEGT. The CDR3 contains 15 residues.

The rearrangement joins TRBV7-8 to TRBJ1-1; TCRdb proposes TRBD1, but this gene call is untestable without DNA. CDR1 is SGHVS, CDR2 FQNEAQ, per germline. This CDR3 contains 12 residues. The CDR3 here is CASSPRDRGAFF.

CDR3 sequence: CSVRTGRMNTEAFF. V is TRBV29-1 and J is TRBJ1-1; the TRBD1 assignment by TCRdb is unverifiable without DNA. The CDR3 has 14 residues. Germline loops: CDR1 SQVTM, CDR2 ANQGSEA.

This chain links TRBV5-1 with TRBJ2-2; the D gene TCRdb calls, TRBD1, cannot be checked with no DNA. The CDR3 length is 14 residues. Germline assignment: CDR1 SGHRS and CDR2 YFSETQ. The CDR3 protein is CASSYDRPTGELFF.

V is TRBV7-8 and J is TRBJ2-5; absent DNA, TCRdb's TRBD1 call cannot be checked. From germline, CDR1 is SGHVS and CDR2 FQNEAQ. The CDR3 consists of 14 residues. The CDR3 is CASSFSSREETQYF.

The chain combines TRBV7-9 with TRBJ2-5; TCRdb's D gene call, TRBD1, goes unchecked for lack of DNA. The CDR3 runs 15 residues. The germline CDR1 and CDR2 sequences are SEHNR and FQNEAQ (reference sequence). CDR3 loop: CASSLGRGASETQYF.

The CDR3 here is CASTYGPNNEQFF. The chain carries TRBV2 and TRBJ2-1; the TCRdb call, TRBD2, lacks DNA for checking. This CDR3 contains 13 residues. Germline assignment: CDR1 SNHLY and CDR2 FYNNEI.

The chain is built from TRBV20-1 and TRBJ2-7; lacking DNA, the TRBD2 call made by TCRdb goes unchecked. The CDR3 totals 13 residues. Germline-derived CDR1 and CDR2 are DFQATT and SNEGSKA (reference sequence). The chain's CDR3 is CSAGGASSYQQYF.

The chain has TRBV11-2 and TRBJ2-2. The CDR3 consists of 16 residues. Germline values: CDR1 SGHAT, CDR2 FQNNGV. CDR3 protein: CASSLSKQGWTGELFF.

CDR3: CASSYRSLGSYEQYF. The chain combines TRBV6-5 with TRBJ2-7. The CDR3 totals 15 residues. Per germline, CDR1 MNHEY and CDR2 SVGAGI.

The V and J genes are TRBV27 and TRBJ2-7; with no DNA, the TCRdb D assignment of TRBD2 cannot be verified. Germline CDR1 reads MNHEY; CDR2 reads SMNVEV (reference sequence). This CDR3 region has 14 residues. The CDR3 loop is CASSPLAGGLEQYF.

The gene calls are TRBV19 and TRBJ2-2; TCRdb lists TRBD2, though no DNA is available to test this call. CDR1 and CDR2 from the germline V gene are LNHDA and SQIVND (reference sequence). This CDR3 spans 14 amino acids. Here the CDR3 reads CASSFQLDTGELFF.

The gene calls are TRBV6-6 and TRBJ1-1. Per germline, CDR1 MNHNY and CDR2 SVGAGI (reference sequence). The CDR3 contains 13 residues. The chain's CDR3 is CASSYTGDTEAFF.

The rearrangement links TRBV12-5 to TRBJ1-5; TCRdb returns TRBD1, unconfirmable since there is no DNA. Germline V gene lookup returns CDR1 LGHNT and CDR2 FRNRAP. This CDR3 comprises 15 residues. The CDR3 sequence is CASGPAGYSNQPQHF.

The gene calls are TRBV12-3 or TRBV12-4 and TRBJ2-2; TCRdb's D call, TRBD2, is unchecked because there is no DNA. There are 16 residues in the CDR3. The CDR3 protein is CASSRTSGSGTGELFF.